This TCR beta chain was sequenced in a study of blood T cells in healthy people across ages. Study overall: Using template switching, researchers captured about one barcoded beta molecule for each two T cells.

The use of a sample-barcoded 5' primer and a J-beta primer mix characterized a second PCR of roughly 6 to 11 cycles. TCRdb fed the 5' RACE reads into MiXCR, producing one record per CDR3 protein. The sample shows about 1.4 million distinct CDR3 sequences, around 59% of them seen only once. The sample consisted of blood. This TCR was sampled from a man in his late teens or twenties in good health.

CDR3 protein: CASSPTRQGAYEQYF. The CDR3 bases are TGTGCCAGTAGTCCAACGAGACAGGGGGCTTACGAGCAGTACTTC. The J gene is TRBJ2-7, the V gene TRBV19, with TRBD1 identical over 10 bases. Germline values: CDR1 LNHDA, CDR2 SQIVND (reference sequence). V shed 5 bases and J 4 bases; nucleotides not matched to a gene: 8. The CDR3 spans 15 residues.